These 22 T cell receptor beta chains were sequenced from one sample in a study of T cell responses to AZD1222 COVID-19 vaccine (dated by TCRdb to about 2021). Reading the label with the study, this specimen's time point is: about 28 days (+/-7) after the second vaccine dose. Library generation was performed with the immunoSEQ multiplex PCR assay. In its TCRdb copy, this immuneACCESS table keeps in-frame sequences only and misses some clones. Where compared with another copy, unresolved V genes explain less than half of these, and the others have no known cause. The sample data list about 150,000 clones, and roughly 90% of these were observed just once. The ten largest clones capture 1.5% of the sample. The sample here was peripheral blood, taken 28 days after the second AZD1222 dose. The origin of the receptors is an adult who received the AZD1222 COVID-19 vaccine.

The chain recombines TRBV3-1 (or the pseudogene TRBV3-2) with TRBJ1-6; possibly TRBD1 for D (5 bases). Germline V CDR1 and CDR2: LGHDT, YNNKEL (reference sequence). The V and J ends lost 3 bases and 8 bases respectively, with 11 bases between them. This CDR3 comprises 14 residues. CDR3 sequence reads: CASSQRGEDSPLHF. The CDR3 DNA reads TGTGCCAGCAGCCAGCGGGGGGAGGATTCACCCCTCCACTTT.

This sequence joins TRBV18 and TRBJ2-1, with 8 bases that match TRBD2. The trim removed 0 bases at V and 4 bases at J, leaving 8 bases unmatched. The CDR3 length is 17 residues. Germline CDR1 and CDR2: KGHSH and LQKENI. The CDR3 region has the DNA TGTGCCAGCTCACCACCGTCGATCGGGAGGGAATACAATGAGCAGTTCTTC. Its translation: CASSPPSIGREYNEQFF.

V and J are TRBV19 and TRBJ1-5; TRBD1 might be the D (6 bases). The germline V and J ends were trimmed by 7 bases and 1 base, with 14 bases remaining between them. The germline CDR1 and CDR2 sequences are LNHDA and SQIVND (reference sequence). This CDR3 comprises 15 residues. The CDR3 here is CASNRGLRSNQPQHF. The CDR3, as DNA: TGTGCCAGTAACCGGGGGCTAAGAAGCAATCAGCCCCAGCATTTT.

This clone was recorded only once. This chain joins TRBV15 and TRBJ2-2, with D perhaps matching TRBD1 (5 bases). Trimming removed 7 bases at V and 1 base at J, with 16 bases between. The CDR3 sequence is 16 residues long. The germline V gene has CDR1 LNHNV and CDR2 YYDKDF (reference sequence). The CDR3 sequence is CATNPRGARNTGELFF. CDR3 nucleotide sequence: TGTGCCACCAATCCCCGTGGGGCGCGGAACACCGGGGAGCTGTTTTTT.

The chain carries TRBV5-4 and TRBJ1-2; D is undetermined. This CDR3 comprises 13 residues. Germline V gene sequence: CDR1 SGHNT, CDR2 YYREEE (reference sequence). Trimming removed 0 bases at V and 6 bases at J, with 9 bases between. The CDR3 protein is CASSLAGRDGYTF. For the CDR3, the DNA is TGTGCCAGCAGCTTGGCCGGGAGGGATGGCTACACCTTC.

CDR3 protein: CASSSGQAPQETQYF. The CDR3 bases are TGTGCCAGCTCATCGGGACAGGCCCCCCAAGAGACCCAGTACTTC. This chain connects TRBV18 to TRBJ2-5; TRBD1 aligns across 8 bases. Germline assignment: CDR1 KGHSH and CDR2 LQKENI. There are 15 residues in the CDR3. The ends lost 5 bases at V and 1 base at J; junction bases unmatched: 6.

The chain carries TRBV12-3 or TRBV12-4 and TRBJ1-1, with 8 nucleotides matching TRBD1. V lost 0 bases, J lost 6 bases, and 0 bases stayed unmatched. CDR3 length: 13 amino acids. The CDR3 loop reads CASSLAGQAEAFF. The CDR3 region has the DNA TGTGCCAGCAGTTTAGCGGGACAGGCTGAAGCTTTCTTT.

This clone showed up just a few times. The J gene is TRBJ2-7, the V gene TRBV10-2, with 7 bases aligning to TRBD1. Germline V gene sequence: CDR1 WSHSY, CDR2 SAAADI. Germline trimming cut 6 bases from V and 3 bases from J; bases unmatched to any gene: 5. This CDR3 region has 13 residues. The CDR3, as DNA: TGCGCCAGCAGGGGGGCAGGGGGCTACGAGCAGTACTTC. The encoded protein is CASRGAGGYEQYF.

The chain joins TRBV2 to TRBJ2-7, with D possibly TRBD1 on 5 matching bases. The V gene's germline CDR1 is SNHLY and CDR2 FYNNEI. There are 13 residues in the CDR3. The ends were cut back, 4 bases at V and 6 bases at J, with 13 bases in the middle. CDR3 protein: CASSASRGPEQYF. CDR3 DNA sequence: TGTGCCAGCAGTGCGTCTAGGGGTCCCGAGCAGTACTTC. The variable domain in full, completed from reference TRBV2 and TRBJ2-7, reads EPEVTQTPSHQVTQMGQEVILRCVPISNHLYFYWYRQILGQKVEFLVSFYNNEISEKSEIFDDQFSVERPDGSNFTLKIRSTKLEDSAMYFCASSASRGPEQYFGPGTRLTVT.

This chain uses TRBV2 with TRBJ2-7, with 10 nucleotides matching TRBD1. This CDR3 has 14 residues. The germline CDR1 and CDR2 sequences are SNHLY and FYNNEI. Unmatched junction bases numbered 4, after V lost 5 bases and J lost 3 bases. In nucleotides, the CDR3 is TGTGCCAGCAGTCGACAGGGGGCTAGCTACGAGCAGTACTTC. This encodes CASSRQGASYEQYF.

This rearrangement joins TRBV7-4 to TRBJ1-1; no definite D call. Trimming took 3 bases from V and 0 from J, leaving 14 bases between them. CDR3 length: 16 residues. Germline CDR1 and CDR2: SGHVT and SQSDAQ. This chain's CDR3 is CASSFSSGRMNTEAFF. CDR3 bases: TGTGCCAGCAGCTTTTCCTCCGGGAGAATGAACACTGAAGCTTTCTTT. Drawing the rest from reference TRBV7-4 and TRBJ1-1, the complete variable domain is GAGVSQSPRYKVAKRGRDVALRCDSISGHVTLYWYRQTLGQGSEVLTYSQSDAQRDKSGRPSGRFSAERPERSVSTLKIQRTEQGDSAVYLCASSFSSGRMNTEAFFGQGTRLTVV.

The chain is built from TRBV27 and TRBJ1-3; D is uncertain. Germline CDR1 MNHEY, CDR2 SMNVEV (reference sequence). The CDR3 consists of 17 residues. Trimming cost V 5 bases and J 0 bases, with 17 bases left between them. The CDR3 region is CASSRPQDGRSGNTIYF. DNA for the CDR3: TGTGCCAGCAGTCGGCCCCAGGACGGCCGCTCTGGAAACACCATATATTTT.

V usage is TRBV28 and J usage is TRBJ2-1; possibly TRBD1 or TRBD2 for D (5 bases each). CDR3 size: 13 residues. Germline V gives CDR1 MDHEN, CDR2 SYDVKM. Deletions cut 6 bases from V and 1 base from J, with 7 bases between. CDR3 region: CASRWGSYNEQFF. The CDR3 nucleotides read TGTGCCAGCAGATGGGGGTCCTACAATGAGCAGTTCTTC.

The chain combines TRBV13 with TRBJ1-1; D might be TRBD1 (6 bases). Trimming took 2 bases from V and 10 from J, leaving 20 bases between them. The CDR3 is 15 amino acids. In germline, CDR1 is PRHDT, CDR2 FYEKMQ (reference sequence). CDR3: CASSLRTAGFVPAFF. The CDR3 nucleotides read TGTGCCAGCAGCTTACGGACAGCCGGGTTTGTGCCAGCTTTCTTT.

The CDR3 sequence is CASSIILYSNQPQHF. The CDR3 region has the DNA TGTGCCAGTAGTATAATCCTTTATAGCAATCAGCCCCAGCATTTT. V is TRBV19 and J is TRBJ1-5; the D is unclear. The CDR3 runs to 15 residues. V lost 2 bases to trimming and J lost 0 bases, with 8 bases between them. Germline V gene lookup returns CDR1 LNHDA and CDR2 SQIVND (reference sequence).

This sequence joins TRBV10-1 and TRBJ1-1, with D possibly TRBD1 on 5 matching bases. The CDR3 length is 15 residues. Germline V lookup: CDR1 WNHNN, CDR2 SYGVQD (reference sequence). V lost 2 bases to trimming and J lost 6 bases, with 16 bases between them. In nucleotides, the CDR3 is TGCGCCAGCAGTGAGGAAACTACAGTGGGGGCTGAAGCTTTCTTT. This translates into CASSEETTVGAEAFF.

V and J are TRBV19 and TRBJ1-1; TRBD1 is a possible D gene (6 bases). Trimming left V 3 bases short and J 6 bases short, with 17 bases between. The CDR3 has 15 amino acids. Germline V gene data show CDR1 as LNHDA and CDR2 as SQIVND (reference sequence). The CDR3 coding sequence is TGTGCCAGTAGTATGATTCCAGGGGAATTGCCTGAAGCTTTCTTT. As protein: CASSMIPGELPEAFF.

Worth noting for this clone: The sample contains more than one DNA sequence encoding this CDR3. The rearrangement uses TRBV5-1 and TRBJ2-7; 8 bases line up with TRBD1. This CDR3 is 14 amino acids long. Losses at the gene ends were 2 bases for V and 2 bases for J; bases not matched to a gene: 3. The V gene's germline CDR1 is SGHRS and CDR2 YFSETQ. The CDR3: CASSFGTGAYEQYF. The CDR3 nucleotides read TGCGCCAGCAGCTTTGGGACAGGAGCCTACGAGCAGTACTTC.

The CDR3 DNA follows: TGTGCCAGCAGCCTTCCGGGAGCAACTAATGAAAAACTGTTTTTT. Protein sequence: CASSLPGATNEKLFF. The V gene is TRBV7-9, the J gene TRBJ1-4, with D hard to call. The CDR3 totals 15 residues. With 5 bases removed from V and 0 bases from J, the gap between germline ends came to 10 bases. Per the germline V gene, CDR1 is SEHNR and CDR2 is FQNEAQ (reference sequence).

The chain couples TRBV6-5 to TRBJ1-3, with 7 bases that match TRBD1. CDR3 length: 14 amino acids. Per germline, CDR1 MNHEY and CDR2 SVGAGI. The V gene end was trimmed by 6 bases and the J gene end by 5 bases; junction bases not matched to a gene: 7. The CDR3 here is CASRETGTRNTIYF. In DNA form, the CDR3 reads TGTGCCAGCAGGGAGACAGGGACGCGAAACACCATATATTTT.

This rearrangement joins TRBV2 to TRBJ1-6; possible D gene TRBD1, 6 bases. Germline CDR1 and CDR2: SNHLY and FYNNEI. The CDR3 runs 15 residues. V was trimmed by 6 bases and J by 9 bases, leaving 18 bases between them. This CDR3 reads CASRRQVAHSSPLHF. The CDR3 bases are TGTGCCAGCAGGAGACAGGTGGCTCATTCTTCACCCCTCCACTTT.

The chain recombines TRBV19 with TRBJ2-5; D is undetermined. CDR1 and CDR2 from the germline V gene are LNHDA and SQIVND (reference sequence). V lost 3 bases and J lost 1, with 6 bases in between. The CDR3 is made up of 13 amino acids. The CDR3 reads CASSIWAQETQYF. The DNA for the CDR3 is TGTGCCAGTAGTATCTGGGCCCAAGAGACCCAGTACTTC. Supplemented by reference TRBV19 and TRBJ2-5, the full variable domain reads DGGITQSPKYLFRKEGQNVTLSCEQNLNHDAMYWYRQDPGQGLRLIYYSQIVNDFQKGDIAEGYSVSREKKESFPLTVTSAQKNPTAFYLCASSIWAQETQYFGPGTRLLVL.